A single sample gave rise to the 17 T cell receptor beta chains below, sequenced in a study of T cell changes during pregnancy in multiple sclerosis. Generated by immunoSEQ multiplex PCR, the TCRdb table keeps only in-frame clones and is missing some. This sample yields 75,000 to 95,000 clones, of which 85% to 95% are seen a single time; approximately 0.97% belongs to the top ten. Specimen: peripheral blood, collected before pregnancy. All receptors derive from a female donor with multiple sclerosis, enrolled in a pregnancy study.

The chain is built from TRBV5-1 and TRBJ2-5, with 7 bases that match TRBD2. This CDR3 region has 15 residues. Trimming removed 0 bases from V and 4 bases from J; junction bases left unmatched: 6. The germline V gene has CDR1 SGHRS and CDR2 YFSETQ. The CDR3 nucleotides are TGCGCCAGCAGCTTGGATGCGGGGGTCGGAGAGACCCAGTACTTC. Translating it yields CASSLDAGVGETQYF. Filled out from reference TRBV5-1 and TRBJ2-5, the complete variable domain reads KAGVTQTPRYLIKTRGQQVTLSCSPISGHRSVSWYQQTPGQGLQFLFEYFSETQRNKGNFPGRFSGRQFSNSRSEMNVSTLELGDSALYLCASSLDAGVGETQYFGPGTRLLVL.

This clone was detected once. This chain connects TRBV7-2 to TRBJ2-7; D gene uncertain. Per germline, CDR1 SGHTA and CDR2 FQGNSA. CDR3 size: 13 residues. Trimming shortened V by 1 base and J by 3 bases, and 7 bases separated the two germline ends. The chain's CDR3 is CASSLEQFYEQYF. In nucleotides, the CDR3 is TGTGCCAGCAGCTTAGAACAGTTCTACGAGCAGTACTTC.

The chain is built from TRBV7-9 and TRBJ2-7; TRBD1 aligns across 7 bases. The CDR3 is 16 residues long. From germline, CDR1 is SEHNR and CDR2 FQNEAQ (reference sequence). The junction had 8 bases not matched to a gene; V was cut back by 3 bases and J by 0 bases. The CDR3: CASSLSDRDGSYEQYF. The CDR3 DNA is TGTGCCAGCAGCTTGTCCGACAGGGACGGCTCCTACGAGCAGTACTTC.

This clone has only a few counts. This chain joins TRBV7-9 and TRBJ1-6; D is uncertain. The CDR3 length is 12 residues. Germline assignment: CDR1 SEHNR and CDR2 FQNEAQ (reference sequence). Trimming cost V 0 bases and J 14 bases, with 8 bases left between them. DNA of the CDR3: TGTGCCAGCAGCTTAGCCAGTTTATCCCTCCACTTT. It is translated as CASSLASLSLHF.

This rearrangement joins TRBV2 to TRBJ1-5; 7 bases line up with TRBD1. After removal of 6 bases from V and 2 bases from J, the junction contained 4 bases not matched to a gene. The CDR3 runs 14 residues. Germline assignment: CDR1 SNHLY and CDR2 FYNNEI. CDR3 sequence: CASSAGTGNQPQHF. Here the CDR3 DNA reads TGTGCCAGCAGCGCCGGGACAGGCAATCAGCCCCAGCATTTT.

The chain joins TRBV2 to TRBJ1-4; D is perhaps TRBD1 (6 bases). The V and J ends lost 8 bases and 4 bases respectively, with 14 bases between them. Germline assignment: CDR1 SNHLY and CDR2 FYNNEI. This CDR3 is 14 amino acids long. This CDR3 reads CASGDRKINEKLFF. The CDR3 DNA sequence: TGTGCCAGCGGAGACAGGAAAATTAATGAAAAACTGTTTTTT.

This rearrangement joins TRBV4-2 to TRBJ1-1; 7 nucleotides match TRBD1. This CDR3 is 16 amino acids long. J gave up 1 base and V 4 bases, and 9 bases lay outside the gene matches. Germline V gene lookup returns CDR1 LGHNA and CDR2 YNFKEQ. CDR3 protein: CASSPLRGRWNTEAFF. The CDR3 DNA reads TGTGCCAGCAGCCCCCTTAGGGGGCGGTGGAACACTGAAGCTTTCTTT.

This chain's CDR3 is CASSIGRGSNEQFF. The CDR3 bases are TGTGCCAGCAGCATAGGCAGGGGAAGCAATGAGCAGTTCTTC. The chain employs TRBV7-3 and TRBJ2-1; TRBD1 might be the D (6 bases). Trimming stripped 5 bases from V and 6 bases from J, with 14 bases between. Germline values: CDR1 SGHTA, CDR2 FQGTGA. This CDR3 is 14 amino acids long. The complete variable domain, with remaining parts taken from reference TRBV7-3 and TRBJ2-1, reads GAGVSQTPSNKVTEKGKYVELRCDPISGHTALYWYRQSLGQGPEFLIYFQGTGAADDSGLPNDRFFAVRPEGSVSTLKIQRTERGDSAVYLCASSIGRGSNEQFFGPGTRLTVL.

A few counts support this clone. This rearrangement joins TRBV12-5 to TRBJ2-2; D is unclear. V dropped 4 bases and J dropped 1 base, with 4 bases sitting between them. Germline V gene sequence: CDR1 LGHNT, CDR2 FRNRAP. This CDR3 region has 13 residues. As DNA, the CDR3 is TGTGCTAGTGGTTCAGGGAACACCGGGGAGCTGTTTTTT. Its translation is CASGSGNTGELFF.

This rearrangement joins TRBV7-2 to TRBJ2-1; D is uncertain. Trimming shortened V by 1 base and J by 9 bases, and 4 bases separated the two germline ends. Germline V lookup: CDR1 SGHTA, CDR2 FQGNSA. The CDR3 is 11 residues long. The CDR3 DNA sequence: TGTGCCAGCAGCTTAGGAGGTGAGCAGTTCTTC. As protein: CASSLGGEQFF. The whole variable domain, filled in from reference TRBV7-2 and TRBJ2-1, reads GAGVSQSPSNKVTEKGKDVELRCDPISGHTALYWYRQSLGQGLEFLIYFQGNSAPDKSGLPSDRFSAERTGGSVSTLTIQRTQQEDSAVYLCASSLGGEQFFGPGTRLTVL.

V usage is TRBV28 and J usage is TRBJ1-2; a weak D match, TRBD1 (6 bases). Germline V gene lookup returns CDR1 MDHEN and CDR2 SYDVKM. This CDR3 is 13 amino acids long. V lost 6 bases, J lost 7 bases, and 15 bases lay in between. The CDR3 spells CASRGAERPGYTF. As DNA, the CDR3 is TGTGCCAGCAGGGGGGCGGAGCGCCCTGGCTACACCTTC.

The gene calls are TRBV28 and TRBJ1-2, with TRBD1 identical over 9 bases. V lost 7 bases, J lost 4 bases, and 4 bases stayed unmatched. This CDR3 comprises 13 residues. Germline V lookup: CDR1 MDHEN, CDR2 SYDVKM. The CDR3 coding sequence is TGTGCCAGCACCGACAGGGGGGGCTATGGCTACACCTTC. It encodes CASTDRGGYGYTF.

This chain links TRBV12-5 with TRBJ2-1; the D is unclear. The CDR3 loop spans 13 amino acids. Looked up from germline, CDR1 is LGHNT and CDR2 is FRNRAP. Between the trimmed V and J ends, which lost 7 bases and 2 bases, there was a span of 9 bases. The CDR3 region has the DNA TGTGCTAGTGCCCGAGTACCCTACAATGAGCAGTTCTTC. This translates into CASARVPYNEQFF.

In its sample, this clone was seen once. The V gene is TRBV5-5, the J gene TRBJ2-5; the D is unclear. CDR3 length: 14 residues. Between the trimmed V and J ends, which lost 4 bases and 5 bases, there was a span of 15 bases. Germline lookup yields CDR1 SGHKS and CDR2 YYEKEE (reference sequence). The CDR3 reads CASSNPTVLETQYF. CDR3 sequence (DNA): TGTGCCAGCAGCAACCCGACTGTCCTCGAGACCCAGTACTTC.

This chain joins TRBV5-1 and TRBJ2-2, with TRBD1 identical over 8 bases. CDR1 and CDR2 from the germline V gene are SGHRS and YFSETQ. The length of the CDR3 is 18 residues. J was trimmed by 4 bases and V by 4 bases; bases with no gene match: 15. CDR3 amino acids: CASSPYQLTGATTGELFF. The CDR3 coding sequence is TGCGCCAGCAGCCCGTATCAACTGACAGGGGCGACCACCGGGGAGCTGTTTTTT.

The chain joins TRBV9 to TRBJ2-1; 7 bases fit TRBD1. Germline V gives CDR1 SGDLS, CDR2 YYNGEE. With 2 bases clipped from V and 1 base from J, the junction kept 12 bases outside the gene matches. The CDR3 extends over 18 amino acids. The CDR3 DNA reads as TGTGCCAGCAGCGTGAGTAGCAGGGGGACAAGTTCCTACAATGAGCAGTTCTTC. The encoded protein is CASSVSSRGTSSYNEQFF.

The CDR3 region has the DNA TGTGCCAGCAGCCAAGAATCGGGGGGCCCGAATGAGCAGTTCTTC. Its protein is CASSQESGGPNEQFF. V gene TRBV4-2 combines with J gene TRBJ2-1; D perhaps matches TRBD2 (7 bases). V shed 0 bases and J shed 7 bases, with 13 bases lying between them. The CDR3 covers 15 residues. CDR1 LGHNA and CDR2 YNFKEQ come from the germline V gene.